These T cell receptor beta chains were read from a single sample in a study of cytomegalovirus exposure and HLA in healthy donors. Here immunoSEQ multiplex PCR was the method, and the copy in TCRdb shows in-frame clones only, minus some. The table shows 150,000 to 200,000 clones, with around 84% occurring only once. The material sequenced was PBMCs. Receptors were obtained from a man aged 18 to 30 in good health and CMV-seropositive. Both conserved end residues are trimmed from each CDR3. The order of the fields is clone size, J gene, D gene, V gene, CDR3 protein. A D gene is named only where the DNA matches it firmly. Size is omitted from some rows. Given values are once, few, many or a class for expanded clones.

>-|TRBJ1-3|-|TRBV28
ASSYASGFSGNTIY
>-|TRBJ2-5|-|TRBV10-3
AIGTGGTALLQETQY
>-|TRBJ1-5|TRBD1|TRBV6-1
ASSEAGQALRNQPQH
>-|TRBJ2-2|-|TRBV5-1
ASSLVGGMNTGELF
>-|TRBJ2-7|-|TRBV4-1
ASSQPSASYEQY
>-|TRBJ2-1|TRBD2|TRBV9
ASSSQRERVLDEQF
>-|TRBJ2-3|-|TRBV9
ASTPDNTDTQY
>-|TRBJ2-7|-|TRBV7-6
ASSLALRASGKSHEQY
>-|TRBJ2-1|TRBD2|TRBV6-1
ASLSGSSYNEQF
>-|TRBJ1-2|TRBD1|TRBV28
ASKGQGVLPSYGYT
>once|TRBJ2-2|-|TRBV29-1
SVDKNTGELF
>-|TRBJ2-5|-|TRBV7-9
ASGDSGETQY
>-|TRBJ2-1|-|TRBV5-4
ASSLAAGGDEQF
>-|TRBJ1-4|TRBD1|TRBV28
ASNRGNEKLF
>once|TRBJ2-3|TRBD2|TRBV6-4
ASSEGLAGGPDTQY
>once|TRBJ2-1|-|TRBV19
ASNFRGNEQF
>-|TRBJ2-7|-|TRBV4-1
ASSPPGRNGTYEQY
>-|TRBJ2-1|-|TRBV7-2
ASSFQVHYNEQF
>-|TRBJ2-1|TRBD2|TRBV6-6
ASSYSLAGGFGGF
>-|TRBJ2-5|-|TRBV13
ASSPRQETQY
>-|TRBJ1-2|-|TRBV5-4
ASSFRQANYGYT
>-|TRBJ2-3|-|TRBV6-6
ASSGGADTQY
>-|TRBJ1-4|TRBD1|TRBV11-2
ASSAGQGPLNEKLF
>-|TRBJ1-4|-|TRBV28
ASSSTHTTNEKLF
>-|TRBJ2-7|-|TRBV6-1
ASYRGTYEQY
>-|TRBJ2-5|TRBD2|TRBV6-5
ASSALAGEETQY
>-|TRBJ2-1|TRBD2|TRBV5-1
ASSPSGLAFNEQF
>-|TRBJ2-1|-|TRBV2
ASSYLNEQF
>-|TRBJ2-1|-|TRBV10-3
AISAITGTTYNEQF
>once|TRBJ2-5|-|TRBV29-1
SVTGIAGQETQY
>once|TRBJ1-2|TRBD1|TRBV19
ASRPGQGNYGYT
>-|TRBJ2-1|-|TRBV6-1
ASRKDTHEQF
>-|TRBJ2-5|-|TRBV5-6
ASSRSETQY
>-|TRBJ2-3|TRBD2|TRBV6-6
ATISGIDTDTQY
>-|TRBJ1-1|TRBD1|TRBV5-1
ASSLGRGRGPTEAF
>-|TRBJ1-2|-|TRBV28
ASSLPGYGYT
>-|TRBJ2-3|TRBD2|TRBV12-5
ASGREGTDTQY
>-|TRBJ1-1|TRBD1|TRBV30
AWSYRGGNTEAF
>-|TRBJ2-7|TRBD1|TRBV6-6
ASRTGTGDYEQY
>-|TRBJ1-5|-|TRBV6-7
ASRPPSKVAHSNQPQH
>-|TRBJ2-7|-|TRBV27
ASSLRSGPYEQY
>-|TRBJ2-3|-|TRBV2
ASSDRADTQY
>-|TRBJ2-3|-|TRBV27
ASSLRVWRGAQY
>-|TRBJ2-2|TRBD1|TRBV4-2
ASSRGDRAATGELF
>-|TRBJ1-1|TRBD1|TRBV2
ASTEQGVNTEAF
>-|TRBJ1-2|TRBD1|TRBV7-9
ASSLGDREGGHYGYT
>-|TRBJ2-5|-|TRBV11-2
ASRNLRQETQY
>once|TRBJ1-5|-|TRBV28
ASRGIGNQPQH
>-|TRBJ2-7|TRBD2|TRBV6-5
ASSYRVAGEQY
>-|TRBJ1-5|-|TRBV28
ASSPPYLYSNQPQH
>-|TRBJ2-7|-|TRBV27
ASRVGGGRDYEQY
>-|TRBJ1-1|-|TRBV29-1
SVVPGQNTEAF
>-|TRBJ2-1|TRBD2|TRBV9
ASSAASGGPKQF
>-|TRBJ1-1|TRBD1|TRBV7-8
ASSLFAQGALTEAF
>-|TRBJ2-3|-|TRBV30
ACRLTSTDTQY
>-|TRBJ2-5|TRBD2|TRBV6-6
ASSYGTAGVMETQY
>-|TRBJ1-1|-|TRBV9
ASSRPSNTEAF